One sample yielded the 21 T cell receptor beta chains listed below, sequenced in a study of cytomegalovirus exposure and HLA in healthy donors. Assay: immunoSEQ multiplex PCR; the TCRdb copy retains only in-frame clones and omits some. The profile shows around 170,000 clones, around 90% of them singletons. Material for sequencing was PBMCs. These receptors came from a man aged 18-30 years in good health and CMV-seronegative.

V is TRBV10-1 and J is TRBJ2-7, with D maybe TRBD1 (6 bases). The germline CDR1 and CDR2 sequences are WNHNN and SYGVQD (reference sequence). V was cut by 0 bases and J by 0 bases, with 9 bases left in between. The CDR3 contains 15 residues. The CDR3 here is CASSESRDNSYEQYF. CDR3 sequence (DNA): TGCGCCAGCAGTGAGTCGAGGGACAACTCCTACGAGCAGTACTTC.

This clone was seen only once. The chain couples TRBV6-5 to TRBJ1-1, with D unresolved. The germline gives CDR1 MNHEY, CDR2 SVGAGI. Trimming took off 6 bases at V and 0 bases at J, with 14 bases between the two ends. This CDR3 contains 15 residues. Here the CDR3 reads CASRPGRPMNTEAFF. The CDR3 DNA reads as TGTGCCAGCAGGCCCGGGAGACCCATGAACACTGAAGCTTTCTTT.

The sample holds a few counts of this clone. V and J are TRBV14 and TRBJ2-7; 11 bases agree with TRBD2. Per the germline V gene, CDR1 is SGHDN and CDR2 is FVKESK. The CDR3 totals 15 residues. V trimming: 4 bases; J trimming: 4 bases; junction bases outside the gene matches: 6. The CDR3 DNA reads TGTGCCAGCAGCCCGACTAGCGGGAAGACATACGAGCAGTACTTC. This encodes CASSPTSGKTYEQYF.

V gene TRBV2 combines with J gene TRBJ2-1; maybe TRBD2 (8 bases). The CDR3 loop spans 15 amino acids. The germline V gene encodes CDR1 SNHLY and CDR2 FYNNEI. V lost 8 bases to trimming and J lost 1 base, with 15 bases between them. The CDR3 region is CASGLAGGSYNEQFF. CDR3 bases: TGTGCCAGCGGACTAGCAGGGGGGTCCTACAATGAGCAGTTCTTC.

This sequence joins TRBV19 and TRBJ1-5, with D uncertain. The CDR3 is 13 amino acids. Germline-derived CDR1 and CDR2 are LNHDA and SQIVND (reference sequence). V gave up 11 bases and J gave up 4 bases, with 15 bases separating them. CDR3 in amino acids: CAGATVRNQPQHF. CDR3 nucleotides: TGTGCCGGTGCAACGGTGCGGAATCAGCCCCAGCATTTT.

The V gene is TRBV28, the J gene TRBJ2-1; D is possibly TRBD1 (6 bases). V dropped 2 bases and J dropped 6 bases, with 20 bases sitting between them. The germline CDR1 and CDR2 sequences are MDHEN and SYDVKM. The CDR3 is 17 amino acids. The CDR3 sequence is CASSLTTYRVVGNEQFF. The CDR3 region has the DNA TGTGCCAGCAGTTTAACCACCTACAGGGTTGTCGGCAATGAGCAGTTCTTC.

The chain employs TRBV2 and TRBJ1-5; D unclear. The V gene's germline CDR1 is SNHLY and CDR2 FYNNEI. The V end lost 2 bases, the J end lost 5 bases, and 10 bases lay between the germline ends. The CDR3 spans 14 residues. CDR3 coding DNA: TGTGCCAGCAGTGAATCGAGGGAAGATCAGCCCCAGCATTTT. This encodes CASSESREDQPQHF.

The CDR3 coding sequence is TGTGCCAGCAGTGAATCAGGCAGGGACTACGAGCAGTACGTC. Translating gives CASSESGRDYEQYV. The genes are TRBV2 and TRBJ2-7; possible D gene TRBD1, 5 bases. The CDR3 runs to 14 residues. Germline assignment: CDR1 SNHLY and CDR2 FYNNEI. Trimming pared 2 bases from V and 3 bases from J, leaving 11 bases between.

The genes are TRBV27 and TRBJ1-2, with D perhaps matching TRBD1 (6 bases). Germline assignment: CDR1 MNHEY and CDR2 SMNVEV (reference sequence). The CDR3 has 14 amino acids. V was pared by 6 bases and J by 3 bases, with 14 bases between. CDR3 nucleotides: TGTGCCAGCAGCTGGGGGCGTTCGGACTATGGCTACACCTTC. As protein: CASSWGRSDYGYTF.

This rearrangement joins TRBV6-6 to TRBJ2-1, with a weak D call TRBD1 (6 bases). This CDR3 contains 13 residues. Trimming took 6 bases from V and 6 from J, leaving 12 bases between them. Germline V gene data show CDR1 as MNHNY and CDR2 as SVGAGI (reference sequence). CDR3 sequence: CASSFPTGNEQFF. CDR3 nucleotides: TGTGCCAGCAGCTTCCCGACAGGCAATGAGCAGTTCTTC.

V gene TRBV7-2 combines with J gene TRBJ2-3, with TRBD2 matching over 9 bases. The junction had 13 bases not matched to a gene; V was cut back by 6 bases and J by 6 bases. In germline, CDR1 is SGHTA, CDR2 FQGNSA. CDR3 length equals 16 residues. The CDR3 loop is CASSQVSRGGRDTQYF. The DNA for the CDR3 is TGTGCCAGCAGTCAGGTTTCGCGGGGGGGCCGGGATACGCAGTATTTT.

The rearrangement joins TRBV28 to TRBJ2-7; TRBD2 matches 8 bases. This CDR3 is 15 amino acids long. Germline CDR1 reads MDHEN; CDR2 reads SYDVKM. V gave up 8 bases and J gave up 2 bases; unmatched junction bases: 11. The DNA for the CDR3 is TGTGCCAGCGTGAGGCCTATAGCGGGAACCTACGAGCAGTACTTC. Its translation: CASVRPIAGTYEQYF.

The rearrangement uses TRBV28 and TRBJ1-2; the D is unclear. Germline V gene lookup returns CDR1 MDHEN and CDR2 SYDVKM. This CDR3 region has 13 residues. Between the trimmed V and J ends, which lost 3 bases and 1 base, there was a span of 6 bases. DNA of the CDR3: TGTGCCAGCAGTTTTAACGGTAACTATGGCTACACCTTC. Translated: CASSFNGNYGYTF.

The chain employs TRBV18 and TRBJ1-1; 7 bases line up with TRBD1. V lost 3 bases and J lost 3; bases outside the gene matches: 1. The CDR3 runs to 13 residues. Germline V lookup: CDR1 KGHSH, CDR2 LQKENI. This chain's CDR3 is CASSPTGDTEAFF. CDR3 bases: TGTGCCAGCTCACCCACAGGGGACACTGAAGCTTTCTTT.

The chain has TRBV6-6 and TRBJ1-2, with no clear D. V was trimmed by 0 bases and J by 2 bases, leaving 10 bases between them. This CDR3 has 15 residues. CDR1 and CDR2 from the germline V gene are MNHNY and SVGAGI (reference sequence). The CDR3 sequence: CASSYSGVVNYGYTF. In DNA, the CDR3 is TGTGCCAGCAGTTACTCTGGAGTAGTCAACTATGGCTACACCTTC.

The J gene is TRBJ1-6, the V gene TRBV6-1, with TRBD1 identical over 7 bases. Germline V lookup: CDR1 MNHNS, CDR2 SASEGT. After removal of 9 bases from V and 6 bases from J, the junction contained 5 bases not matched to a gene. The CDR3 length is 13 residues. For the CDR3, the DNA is TGTGCCAGTCGGACAGGAATTAATTCACCCCTCCACTTT. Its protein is CASRTGINSPLHF.

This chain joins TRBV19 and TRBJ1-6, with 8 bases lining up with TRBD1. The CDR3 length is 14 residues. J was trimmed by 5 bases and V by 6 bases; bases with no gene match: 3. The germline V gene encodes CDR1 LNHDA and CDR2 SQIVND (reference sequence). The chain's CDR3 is CASRPGQDNSPLHF. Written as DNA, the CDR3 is TGTGCCAGTAGGCCGGGACAGGATAATTCACCCCTCCACTTT.

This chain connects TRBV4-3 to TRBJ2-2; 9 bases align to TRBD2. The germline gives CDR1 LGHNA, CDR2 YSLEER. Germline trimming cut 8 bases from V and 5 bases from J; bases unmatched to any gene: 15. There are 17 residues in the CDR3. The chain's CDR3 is CASGITPGLAETGELFF. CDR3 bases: TGCGCCAGCGGAATAACGCCGGGACTAGCAGAGACCGGGGAGCTGTTTTTT.

In DNA, the CDR3 is TGTGCCAGCAGGGAAAAAGAGGGAGATACGCAGTATTTT. It is translated as CASREKEGDTQYF. V and J are TRBV2 and TRBJ2-3, with D possibly TRBD2 on 5 matching bases. Germline V lookup: CDR1 SNHLY, CDR2 FYNNEI. The CDR3 totals 13 residues. The V end was cut by 6 bases, the J end by 5 bases, with 12 bases between.

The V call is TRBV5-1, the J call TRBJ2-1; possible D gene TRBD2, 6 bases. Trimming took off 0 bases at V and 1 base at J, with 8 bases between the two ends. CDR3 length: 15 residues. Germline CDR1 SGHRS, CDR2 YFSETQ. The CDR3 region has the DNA TGCGCCAGCAGCTTGGCCCGGGGGTCCTACAATGAGCAGTTCTTC. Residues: CASSLARGSYNEQFF.

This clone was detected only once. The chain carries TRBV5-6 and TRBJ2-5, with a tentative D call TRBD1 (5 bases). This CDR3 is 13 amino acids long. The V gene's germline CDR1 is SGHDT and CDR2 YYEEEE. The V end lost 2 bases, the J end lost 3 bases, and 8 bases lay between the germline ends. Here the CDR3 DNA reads TGTGCCAGCAGCTTCGGCAGGGAAGAGACCCAGTACTTC. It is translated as CASSFGREETQYF.